This T cell receptor (beta chain) was sequenced for a study of shared clonotypes between healthy human individuals. Method: immunoSEQ multiplex PCR; TCRdb's copy keeps in-frame clones and lacks some. The sample carries about 820,000 clones, roughly 92% recorded once. The study's findings and limits: Non-shared clonotypes showed lower generation probabilities than clonotypes common to all four donors. Incompleteness in sorted-subset sequencing, despite large depth, was shown by rarefaction.

With regard to this clone: Its antigen is not known.

Naive CD8 cells lacked CD45RO, underwent positive selection for CCR7 and left out terminally differentiated effector memory CD45RA+ cells. Germline loops: CDR1 SEHNR, CDR2 FQNEAQ (reference sequence). V gave up 5 bases and J gave up 3 bases; unmatched junction bases: 8. The CDR3 totals 16 residues. This TCR was sampled from a man in his thirties or forties in good health. This sequence joins TRBV7-9 and TRBJ1-4, with TRBD1 matching 8 bases. The sequencing sample was made of naive CD8+ T cells sorted from blood. Here the CDR3 DNA reads TGTGCCAGCAGCCCCCGGACAGGGCCCCCTAATGAAAAACTGTTTTTT. It is translated as CASSPRTGPPNEKLFF.